What follows are 20 T cell receptor beta chains derived from one specimen sequenced in a study of low-dose radiotherapy and immunotherapy resistance in tumors. The authors ran 15 to 25 PCR cycles to amplify TCRs with a constant-region primer and V-primer adapter. TCRdb used MiXCR to reprocess the reads, holding one entry per CDR3 protein. The sample includes about 50,000 distinct CDR3 sequences, 12% of them seen just once. Time point of the sample: before trial treatment. This sample comprised PBMCs, obtained before treatment. Source of these receptors: a female donor with ovarian cancer.

Many counts were recorded for this clonotype. The V call is TRBV28, the J call TRBJ2-7, with 8 bases aligning to TRBD2. The CDR3 sequence is 15 residues long. V shed 2 bases, J shed 2 bases, and the junction held 5 bases outside the gene matches. CDR1 and CDR2 from the germline V gene are MDHEN and SYDVKM. CDR3 amino acids: CASSLPGGLAYEQYF. The CDR3 DNA reads as TGTGCCAGCAGTTTACCGGGGGGACTAGCCTACGAGCAGTACTTC.

In its sample, this clonotype was seen a few times. This chain joins TRBV18 and TRBJ1-5; D unclear. The CDR3 consists of 13 residues. Germline V lookup: CDR1 KGHSH, CDR2 LQKENI. Trimming removed 3 bases at V and 7 bases at J, with 10 bases between. The CDR3 protein is CASSPVGGQPQHF. CDR3 DNA sequence: TGTGCCAGCTCACCGGTTGGAGGGCAGCCCCAGCATTTT.

The table lists this clonotype with a few counts. The J gene is TRBJ1-2, the V gene TRBV27, with TRBD1 matching 8 bases. V was clipped by 6 bases and J by 2 bases; unmatched bases: 2. The CDR3 is 13 residues long. CDR1 is MNHEY and CDR2 is SMNVEV in the germline V gene (reference sequence). CDR3 residues: CASRRDRNYGYTF. CDR3 bases: TGTGCCAGCAGAAGGGACAGGAACTATGGCTACACCTTC.

In its sample, this clonotype is medium-sized (0.01 to 0.1%). The V call is TRBV5-6, the J call TRBJ2-5, with 10 bases aligning to TRBD2. In germline, CDR1 is SGHDT, CDR2 YYEEEE. After removal of 0 bases from V and 5 bases from J, the junction contained 10 bases not matched to a gene. This CDR3 spans 17 amino acids. The CDR3 region has the DNA TGTGCCAGCAGCTTGGCCGGGAGCGGGAGGGCCGTTGAGACCCAGTACTTC. Its protein product is CASSLAGSGRAVETQYF.

This clonotype was detected ten times or more. The V gene is TRBV7-2, the J gene TRBJ1-4; TRBD1 might be the D (6 bases). Per the germline V gene, CDR1 is SGHTA and CDR2 is FQGNSA. V was pared by 1 base and J by 5 bases, with 11 bases between. The CDR3 length is 15 residues. CDR3 nucleotides: TGTGCCAGCAGCTTAGTCGGGGGCCTCAATGAAAAACTGTTTTTT. Encoded protein: CASSLVGGLNEKLFF.

This clonotype was seen ten or more times. The chain has TRBV19 and TRBJ2-1; TRBD1 agrees at 11 bases. Germline V gene lookup returns CDR1 LNHDA and CDR2 SQIVND (reference sequence). Trimming took 5 bases from V and 8 from J; bases not matched to a gene: 14. The CDR3 length is 17 residues. The CDR3 loop is CASSRRAGTGGKDEQFF. CDR3 nucleotide sequence: TGTGCCAGTAGTCGAAGAGCCGGGACAGGGGGTAAGGATGAGCAGTTCTTC.

Ten or more counts support this clonotype. This chain joins TRBV5-1 and TRBJ2-7, with 10 nucleotides matching TRBD1. The germline gives CDR1 SGHRS, CDR2 YFSETQ. The trim removed 7 bases at V and 2 bases at J, leaving 9 bases unmatched. This CDR3 contains 15 residues. CDR3: CASGTPGTGAYEQYF. The CDR3 DNA follows: TGCGCCAGCGGCACACCCGGGACAGGGGCCTACGAGCAGTACTTC.

This clonotype was observed at least ten times. The V call is TRBV28, the J call TRBJ1-5, with a weak D call TRBD1 (5 bases). This CDR3 spans 14 amino acids. V lost 7 bases to trimming and J lost 4 bases, with 14 bases between them. Germline CDR1 MDHEN, CDR2 SYDVKM. The CDR3 region is CASTLGGFNQPQHF. The DNA of the CDR3 is TGTGCCAGCACCCTGGGGGGGTTTAATCAGCCCCAGCATTTT.

At least ten counts were recorded for this clonotype. The chain joins TRBV7-6 to TRBJ2-7; 8 nucleotides align to TRBD2. Germline CDR1 is SGHVS and CDR2 is FNYEAQ. This CDR3 has 15 amino acids. V lost 2 bases and J lost 2; bases outside the gene matches: 5. CDR3 nucleotide sequence: TGTGCCAGCAGCTTAAGGGCGGGGGGTACCTACGAGCAGTACTTC. It encodes CASSLRAGGTYEQYF.

To note about this clonotype: A far larger clone is one base from this, pointing to a likely read error. CDR3 sequence reads: CASSFEGDLTGSALHF. CDR3 bases: TGCGCCAGCAGCTTCGAGGGGGACCTAACTGGCTCAGCCCTCCACTTT. V gene TRBV5-4 combines with J gene TRBJ1-6, with a possible D match to TRBD1 (6 bases). Germline V gives CDR1 SGHNT, CDR2 YYREEE (reference sequence). The CDR3 covers 16 residues.

As concerns this clonotype: A far larger clone is one base from this, pointing to a likely read error. The chain joins TRBV2 to TRBJ2-5, with 8 positions matching TRBD1. V shed 7 bases and J 11 bases; nucleotides not matched to a gene: 12. Germline-derived CDR1 and CDR2 are SNHLY and FYNNEI. This CDR3 comprises 13 residues. The CDR3 DNA is TGTGCCAGCAAAAGACAGGGGATCGGGGAGCAGTACTTC. It specifies CASKRQGIGEQYF.

This clonotype turned up a few times. The CDR3 DNA sequence: TGCAGCGTTGAGAGGGCGAGGAATGAGCAGTTCTTC. As protein: CSVERARNEQFF. The chain couples TRBV29-1 to TRBJ2-1; D perhaps matches TRBD2 (5 bases). The germline V gene encodes CDR1 SQVTM and CDR2 ANQGSEA. Trimming removed 3 bases at V and 7 bases at J, with 10 bases between. CDR3 length equals 12 residues.

This clonotype came up many times. This sequence joins TRBV28 and TRBJ2-7; 9 bases agree with TRBD1. Germline CDR1 reads MDHEN; CDR2 reads SYDVKM. The CDR3 covers 15 residues. Losses at the gene ends were 4 bases for V and 7 bases for J; bases not matched to a gene: 11. The CDR3 sequence: CASSSRTGAQGEQYF. CDR3 coding DNA: TGTGCCAGCAGTTCTAGGACAGGGGCTCAGGGTGAGCAGTACTTC.

The sample holds many counts of this clonotype. J is TRBJ2-3 and V is TRBV9, with 9 bases aligning to TRBD2. The CDR3 consists of 14 residues. The V and J ends lost 3 bases and 4 bases, in that order; junction bases with no gene match: 3. In germline, CDR1 is SGDLS, CDR2 YYNGEE. CDR3 loop: CASSEVAGADTQYF. The CDR3 DNA reads as TGTGCCAGCAGCGAAGTAGCGGGGGCAGATACGCAGTATTTT.

A few counts support this clonotype. V gene TRBV28 combines with J gene TRBJ2-7; the D gene could be TRBD1 or TRBD2 (5 bases each). This CDR3 is 14 amino acids long. Germline loops: CDR1 MDHEN, CDR2 SYDVKM. Trimming took 4 bases from V and 9 from J, leaving 19 bases between them. The CDR3 sequence is CASSSTGDGMRQYF. The DNA of the CDR3 is TGTGCCAGCAGTTCCACCGGGGACGGAATGCGGCAGTACTTC.

Many counts were recorded for this clonotype. The CDR3 reads CASRDEETQYF. In nucleotides, the CDR3 is TGTGCCAGCCGAGATGAAGAGACCCAGTACTTC. The rearrangement uses TRBV28 and TRBJ2-5; D not certain. V lost 8 bases and J lost 3, with 7 bases in between. CDR3 length: 11 residues. The germline gives CDR1 MDHEN, CDR2 SYDVKM.

This clonotype was observed at least ten times. The chain combines TRBV7-2 with TRBJ2-3; 8 positions match TRBD1. Per germline, CDR1 SGHTA and CDR2 FQGNSA. The V segment lost 1 base and the J segment 1 base; nucleotides outside the gene matches: 7. This CDR3 has 17 residues. The chain's CDR3 is CASSLEGRGLGTDTQYF. Written as DNA, the CDR3 is TGTGCCAGCAGCTTAGAGGGCAGGGGGCTTGGCACAGATACGCAGTATTTT.

This clonotype was counted at least ten times. The V and J genes are TRBV6-2 or TRBV6-3 and TRBJ2-7; weak D call: TRBD2 (6 bases). Between the trimmed V and J ends, which lost 5 bases and 1 base, there was a span of 9 bases. The CDR3 extends over 13 amino acids. The germline CDR1 and CDR2 sequences are MNHEY and SVGEGT. The CDR3 sequence is CASSARGSYEQYF. The CDR3 DNA reads TGTGCCAGCAGTGCGCGGGGATCCTACGAGCAGTACTTC.

This clonotype was observed many times. The V gene is TRBV27, the J gene TRBJ2-7, with 8 nucleotides matching TRBD1. With 9 bases clipped from V and 2 bases from J, the junction kept 9 bases outside the gene matches. The CDR3 runs to 14 residues. Germline CDR1 reads MNHEY; CDR2 reads SMNVEV (reference sequence). CDR3 bases: TGTGCCAGTACTCGTGGACAGGGCACCTACGAGCAGTACTTC. Protein product: CASTRGQGTYEQYF.

This clonotype was detected ten times or more. The chain recombines TRBV12-3 or TRBV12-4 with TRBJ2-7, with D possibly matching TRBD2 (5 bases). Between the trimmed V and J ends, which lost 5 bases and 6 bases, there was a span of 17 bases. The CDR3 has 14 amino acids. CDR3 DNA: TGTGCCAGCAGTCCTAGCAACTGGGGTAGCGAGCAGTACTTC. Protein product: CASSPSNWGSEQYF.